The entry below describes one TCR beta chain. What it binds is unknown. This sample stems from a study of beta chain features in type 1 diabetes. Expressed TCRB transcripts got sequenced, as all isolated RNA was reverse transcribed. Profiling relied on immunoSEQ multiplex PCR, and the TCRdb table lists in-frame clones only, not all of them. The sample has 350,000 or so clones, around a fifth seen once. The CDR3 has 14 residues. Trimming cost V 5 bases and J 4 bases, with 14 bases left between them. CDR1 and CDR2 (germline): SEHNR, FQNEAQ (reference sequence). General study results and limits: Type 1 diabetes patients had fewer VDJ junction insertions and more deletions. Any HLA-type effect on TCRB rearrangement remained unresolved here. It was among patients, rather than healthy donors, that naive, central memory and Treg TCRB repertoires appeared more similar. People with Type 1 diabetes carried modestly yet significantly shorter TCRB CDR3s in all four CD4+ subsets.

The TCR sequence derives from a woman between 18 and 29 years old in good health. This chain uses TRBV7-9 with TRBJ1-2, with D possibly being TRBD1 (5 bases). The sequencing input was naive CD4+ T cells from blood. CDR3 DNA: TGTGCCAGCAGCGTCCCCGGACACGTCTATGGCTACACCTTC. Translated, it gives CASSVPGHVYGYTF. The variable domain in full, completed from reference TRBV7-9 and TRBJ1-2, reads DTGVSQNPRHKITKRGQNVTFRCDPISEHNRLYWYRQTLGQGPEFLTYFQNEAQLEKSRLLSDRFSAERPKGSFSTLEIQRTEQGDSAMYLCASSVPGHVYGYTFGSGTRLTVV.